Shown below are 10 T cell receptor beta chains from a single sample sequenced in a study of shared clonotypes between healthy human individuals. Profiling relied on immunoSEQ multiplex PCR, and the TCRdb table lists in-frame clones only, not all of them. The table records under 1,100,000 clones, around 76% of them present only once. Sequencing was done on a sample of memory CD4+ T cells sorted from blood. Documented subset: CD45RA-negative fraction. These receptors were collected from a man between 18 and 35 years old in good health.

The chain employs TRBV5-1 and TRBJ2-1, with 9 bases matching TRBD2. V was clipped by 4 bases and J by 4 bases; unmatched bases: 6. This CDR3 comprises 15 residues. Germline CDR1 reads SGHRS; CDR2 reads YFSETQ. The CDR3 DNA is TGCGCCAGCAGCATTGGGACTAGCAAATACAATGAGCAGTTCTTC. The encoded protein is CASSIGTSKYNEQFF.

The CDR3 reads CASSGGGGRFYEQYF. CDR3 sequence (DNA): TGTGCCAGCAGCGGAGGGGGCGGGAGATTCTACGAGCAGTACTTC. V is TRBV7-6 and J is TRBJ2-7, with D perhaps TRBD1 or TRBD2 (7 bases each). The CDR3 loop spans 15 amino acids. Trimming took 5 bases from V and 3 from J, leaving 17 bases between them. Germline lookup yields CDR1 SGHVS and CDR2 FNYEAQ.

The J gene is TRBJ1-3, the V gene TRBV4-1; D remains ambiguous. The V gene lost 0 bases and the J gene lost 4 bases, with 13 bases spanning the gap. This CDR3 contains 16 residues. Germline V lookup: CDR1 MGHRA, CDR2 YSYEKL. CDR3 DNA sequence: TGCGCCAGCAGCCAAGAGATGGCGTTAAGGGGAAACACCATATATTTT. Amino acids: CASSQEMALRGNTIYF.

The V gene is TRBV28, the J gene TRBJ1-5, with 9 positions matching TRBD1. Losses at the gene ends were 5 bases for V and 3 bases for J; bases not matched to a gene: 5. The CDR3 contains 15 residues. Per the germline V gene, CDR1 is MDHEN and CDR2 is SYDVKM. DNA for the CDR3: TGTGCCAGCAGTCATGGGACAGGGAACAATCAGCCCCAGCATTTT. This encodes CASSHGTGNNQPQHF. The entire variable domain, with the rest obtained from reference TRBV28 and TRBJ1-5, is as follows: DVKVTQSSRYLVKRTGEKVFLECVQDMDHENMFWYRQDPGLGLRLIYFSYDVKMKEKGDIPEGYSVSREKKERFSLILESASTNQTSMYLCASSHGTGNNQPQHFGDGTRLSIL.

The gene calls are TRBV14 and TRBJ1-1, with 8 nucleotides matching TRBD1. Unmatched junction bases numbered 2, after V lost 0 bases and J lost 5 bases. The V gene's germline CDR1 is SGHDN and CDR2 FVKESK. The CDR3 loop spans 14 amino acids. The CDR3 nucleotides read TGTGCCAGCAGCCAAGAATGGACAGGGACTGAAGCTTTCTTT. It translates to CASSQEWTGTEAFF.

The CDR3 DNA reads as TGTGCCAGCACCGGGGGGCTTAATCAGCCCCAGCATTTT. Protein: CASTGGLNQPQHF. The chain joins TRBV2 to TRBJ1-5; a weak D match, TRBD1 (6 bases). The germline V gene encodes CDR1 SNHLY and CDR2 FYNNEI. Trimming stripped 7 bases from V and 4 bases from J, with 11 bases between. The CDR3 consists of 13 residues.

The chain couples TRBV14 to TRBJ1-3; D may be TRBD1 (5 bases). Germline V CDR1 and CDR2: SGHDN, FVKESK. Trimming removed 4 bases from V and 4 bases from J, with 11 bases in between. CDR3 size: 14 residues. As DNA, the CDR3 is TGTGCCAGCAGCCCCGGGACCACAGGAAACACCATATATTTT. It encodes CASSPGTTGNTIYF.

This clone came up once. The chain uses TRBV6-5 and TRBJ1-3; D is uncertain. CDR1 MNHEY and CDR2 SVGAGI come from the germline V gene. The ends were cut back, 6 bases at V and 4 bases at J, with 13 bases in the middle. The CDR3 is 14 residues long. CDR3 DNA sequence: TGTGCCAGCAGCTACGGGTTCGGAGGAAACACCATATATTTT. Residues: CASSYGFGGNTIYF.

This chain joins TRBV10-3 and TRBJ2-6; a possible D gene is TRBD1 (5 bases). This CDR3 has 16 amino acids. V was trimmed by 5 bases and J by 6 bases, leaving 17 bases between them. Per the germline V gene, CDR1 is ENHRY and CDR2 is SYGVKD. CDR3 sequence reads: CAISTLGRRMANVLTF. In nucleotides, the CDR3 is TGTGCCATCAGTACGTTGGGGCGGCGTATGGCCAACGTCCTGACTTTC.

The V call is TRBV5-4, the J call TRBJ2-3; TRBD2 agrees at 10 bases. The germline CDR1 and CDR2 sequences are SGHNT and YYREEE (reference sequence). V was pared by 3 bases and J by 3 bases, with 13 bases of the junction left unmatched. The CDR3 sequence is 18 residues long. This CDR3 is CASSSGGPSGRGTDTQYF. DNA for the CDR3: TGTGCCAGCAGCTCCGGAGGGCCTAGCGGGAGAGGGACAGATACGCAGTATTTT.